Detailed here is one T cell receptor beta chain. Deletions cut 1 base from V and 7 bases from J, with 12 bases between. The germline V gene has CDR1 KGHSH and CDR2 LQKENI. CDR3 size: 14 residues. The data were obtained in a study of blood T cell repertoires in COVID-19. The table came from immunoSEQ multiplex PCR; TCRdb's copy has only in-frame clones and leaves some out. The sample includes fewer than 100,000 clones, 80% to 95% of them seen just once. The clonotype was recovered from an elderly woman with acute or convalescent COVID-19. Material: peripheral blood. V gene TRBV18 combines with J gene TRBJ2-3, with D possibly being TRBD2 (6 bases). The CDR3: CASSPRSGDYTQYF. CDR3 in DNA: TGTGCCAGCTCACCACGATCGGGGGATTATACGCAGTATTTT. Full variable domain (missing parts from reference TRBV18 and TRBJ2-3): NAGVMQNPRHLVRRRGQEARLRCSPMKGHSHVYWYRQLPEEGLKFMVYLQKENIIDESGMPKERFSAEFPKEGPSILRIQQVVRGDSAAYFCASSPRSGDYTQYFGPGTRLTVL.